This T cell receptor (beta chain) was documented in a study of cytomegalovirus exposure and HLA in healthy donors. Notes on the study in general: Listed as cytomegalovirus-associated were 150 to 200 TCR beta chains.

Between the trimmed V and J ends, which lost 2 bases and 1 base, there was a span of 10 bases. Germline-derived CDR1 and CDR2 are MGHRA and YSYEKL. CDR3 length: 15 amino acids. Only a few counts were recorded for this clone. Its specificity is not known. 13 Jbeta primers and 60 Vbeta primers were used for the PCR. Assay: immunoSEQ multiplex PCR; the TCRdb copy retains only in-frame clones and omits some. The sample consists of about 140,000 clones, about 80% of them appearing once. The specimen was PBMCs. The chain combines TRBV4-1 with TRBJ2-3; TRBD2 might be the D (6 bases). This clonotype originated in a young man in good health and CMV-seronegative. CDR3 sequence reads: CASSQSGLRTDTQYF. In nucleotides, the CDR3 is TGCGCCAGCAGCCAAAGCGGACTACGCACAGATACGCAGTATTTT.